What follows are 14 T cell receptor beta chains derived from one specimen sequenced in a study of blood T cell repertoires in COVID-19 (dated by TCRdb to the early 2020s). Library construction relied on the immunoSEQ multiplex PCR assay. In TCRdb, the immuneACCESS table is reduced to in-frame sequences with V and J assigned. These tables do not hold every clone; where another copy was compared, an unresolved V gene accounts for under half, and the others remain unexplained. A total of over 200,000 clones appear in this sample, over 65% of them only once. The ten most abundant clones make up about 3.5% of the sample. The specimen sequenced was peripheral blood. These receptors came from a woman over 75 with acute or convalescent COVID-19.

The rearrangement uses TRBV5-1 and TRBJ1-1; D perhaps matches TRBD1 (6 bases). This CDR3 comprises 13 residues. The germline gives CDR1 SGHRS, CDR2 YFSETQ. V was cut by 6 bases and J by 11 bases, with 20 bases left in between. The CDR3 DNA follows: TGCGCCAGCATGGTGCCGGGACAACTGGAGGCTTTCTTT. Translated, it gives CASMVPGQLEAFF.

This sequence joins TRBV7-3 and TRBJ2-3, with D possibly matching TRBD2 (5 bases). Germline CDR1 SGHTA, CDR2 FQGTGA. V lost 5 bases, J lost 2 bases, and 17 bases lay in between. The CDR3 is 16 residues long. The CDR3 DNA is TGTGCCAGCAGCGCTAAAGGGCGGGCCTTCACAGATACGCAGTATTTT. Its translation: CASSAKGRAFTDTQYF.

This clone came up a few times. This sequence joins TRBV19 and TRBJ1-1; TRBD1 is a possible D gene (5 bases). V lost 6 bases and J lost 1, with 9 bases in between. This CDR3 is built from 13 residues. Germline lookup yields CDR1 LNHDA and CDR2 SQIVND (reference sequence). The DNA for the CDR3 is TGTGCCAGTAGCCCCAGGGCGAACACTGAAGCTTTCTTT. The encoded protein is CASSPRANTEAFF.

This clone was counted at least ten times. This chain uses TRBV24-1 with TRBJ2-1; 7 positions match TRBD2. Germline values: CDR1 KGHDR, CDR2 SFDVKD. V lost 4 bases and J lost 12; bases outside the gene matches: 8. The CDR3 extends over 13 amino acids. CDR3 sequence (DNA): TGTGCCACCAGTGACTCCCGGACTAGTGGGCAGTTCTTC. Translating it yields CATSDSRTSGQFF.

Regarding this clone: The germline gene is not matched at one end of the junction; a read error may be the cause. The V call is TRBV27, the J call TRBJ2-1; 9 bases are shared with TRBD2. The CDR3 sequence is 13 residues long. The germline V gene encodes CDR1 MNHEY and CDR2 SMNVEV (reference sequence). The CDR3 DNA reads TGTGCCAGCAGTTTCGCGTCGGCGGGAGGGGCGGTCTTC. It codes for CASSFASAGGAVF.

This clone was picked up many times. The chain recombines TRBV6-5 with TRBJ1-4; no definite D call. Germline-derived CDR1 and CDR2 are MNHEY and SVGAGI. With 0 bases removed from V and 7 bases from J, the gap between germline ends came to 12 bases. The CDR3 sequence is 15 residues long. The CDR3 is CASSYSRGGSEKLFF. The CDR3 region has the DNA TGTGCCAGCAGTTACTCCCGGGGAGGTAGTGAAAAACTGTTTTTT.

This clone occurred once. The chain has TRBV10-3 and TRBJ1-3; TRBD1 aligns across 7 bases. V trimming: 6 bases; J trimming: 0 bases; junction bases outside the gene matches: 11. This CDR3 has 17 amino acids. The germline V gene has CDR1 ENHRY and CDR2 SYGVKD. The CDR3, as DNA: TGTGCCATCAGCCGAGTTCAGGGGGTCAGCTCTGGAAACACCATATATTTT. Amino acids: CAISRVQGVSSGNTIYF.

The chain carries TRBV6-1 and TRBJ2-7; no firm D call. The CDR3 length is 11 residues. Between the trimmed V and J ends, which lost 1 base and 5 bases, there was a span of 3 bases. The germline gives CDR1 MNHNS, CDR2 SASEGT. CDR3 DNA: TGTGCCAGCAGTGAAGTCAACGAGCAGTACTTC. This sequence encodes CASSEVNEQYF.

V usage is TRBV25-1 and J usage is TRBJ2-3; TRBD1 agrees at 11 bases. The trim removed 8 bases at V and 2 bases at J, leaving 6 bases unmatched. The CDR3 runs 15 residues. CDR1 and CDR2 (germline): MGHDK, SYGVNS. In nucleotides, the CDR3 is TGTGCCAGCGGAAGGACAGGGGGCTTCACAGATACGCAGTATTTT. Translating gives CASGRTGGFTDTQYF.

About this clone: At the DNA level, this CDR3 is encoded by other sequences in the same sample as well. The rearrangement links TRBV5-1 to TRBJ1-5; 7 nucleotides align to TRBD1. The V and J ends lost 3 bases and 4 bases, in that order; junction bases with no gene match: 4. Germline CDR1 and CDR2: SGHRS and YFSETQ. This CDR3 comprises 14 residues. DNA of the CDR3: TGCGCCAGCAGCTCCGGGGACAGAAATCAGCCCCAGCATTTT. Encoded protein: CASSSGDRNQPQHF.

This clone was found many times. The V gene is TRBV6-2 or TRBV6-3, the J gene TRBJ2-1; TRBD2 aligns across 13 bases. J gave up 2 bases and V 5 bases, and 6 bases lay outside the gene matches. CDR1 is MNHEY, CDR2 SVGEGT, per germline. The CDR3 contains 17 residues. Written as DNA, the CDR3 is TGTGCCAGCAGTCCCGGGACTAGCGGGGATGCCTACAATGAGCAGTTCTTC. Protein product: CASSPGTSGDAYNEQFF.

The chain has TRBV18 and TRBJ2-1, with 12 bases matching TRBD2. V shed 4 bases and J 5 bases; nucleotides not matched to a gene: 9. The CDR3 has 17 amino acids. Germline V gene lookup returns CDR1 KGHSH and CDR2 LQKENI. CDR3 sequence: CASSRTSGVRGDNEQFF. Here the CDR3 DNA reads TGTGCCAGCTCACGGACTAGCGGGGTACGAGGGGACAATGAGCAGTTCTTC.

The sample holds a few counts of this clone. The CDR3 protein is CASSKSRTTSYEQYF. The CDR3 DNA sequence: TGTGCCAGCAGCAAATCCCGGACAACCTCCTACGAGCAGTACTTC. V is TRBV21-1 and J is TRBJ2-7; the tabulated D call, TRBD1, remains unverified against the DNA. TRBV21-1 is a known pseudogene. The CDR3 is 15 residues long.

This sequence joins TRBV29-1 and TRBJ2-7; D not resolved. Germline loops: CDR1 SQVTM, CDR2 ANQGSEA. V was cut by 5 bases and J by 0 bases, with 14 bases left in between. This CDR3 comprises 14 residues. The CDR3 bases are TGCAGCGTTTCCCACCACACAGACTCCTACGAGCAGTACTTC. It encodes CSVSHHTDSYEQYF.